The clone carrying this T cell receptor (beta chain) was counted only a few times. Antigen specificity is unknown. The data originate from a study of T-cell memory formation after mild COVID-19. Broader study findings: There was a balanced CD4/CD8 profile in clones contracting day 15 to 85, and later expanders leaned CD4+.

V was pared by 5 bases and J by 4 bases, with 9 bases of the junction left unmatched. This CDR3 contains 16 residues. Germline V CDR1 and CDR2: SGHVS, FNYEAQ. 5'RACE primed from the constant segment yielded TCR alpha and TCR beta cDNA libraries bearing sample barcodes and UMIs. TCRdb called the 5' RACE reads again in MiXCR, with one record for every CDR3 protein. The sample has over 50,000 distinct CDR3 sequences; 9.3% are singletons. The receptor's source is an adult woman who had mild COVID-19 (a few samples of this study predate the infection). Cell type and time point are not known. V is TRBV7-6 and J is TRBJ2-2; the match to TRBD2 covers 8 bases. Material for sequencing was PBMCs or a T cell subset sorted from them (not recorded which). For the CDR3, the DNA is TGTGCCAGCAGCCCGGGGGGGCGGGGGTTCACCGGGGAGCTGTTTTTT. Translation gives CASSPGGRGFTGELFF. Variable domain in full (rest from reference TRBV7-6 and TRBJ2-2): GAGVSQSPRYKVTKRGQDVALRCDPISGHVSLYWYRQALGQGPEFLTYFNYEAQQDKSGLPNDRFSAERPEGSISTLTIQRTEQRDSAMYRCASSPGGRGFTGELFFGEGSRLTVL.